This T cell receptor (beta chain) stems from a study of Ad26.COV2.S vaccination and SARS-CoV-2 variants. V lost 0 bases and J 5 bases, leaving 22 bases between the germline ends. The CDR3 covers 18 residues. Germline values: CDR1 MNHNS, CDR2 SASEGT. The treatment is: over 15 received Ad26.COV2.S at low or high dose, single or two shots; 5 received placebo; per-sample allocation not given. The samples were gathered on day 63 after the first injection of vaccine or placebo. Measured with immunoSEQ multiplex PCR; TCRdb has only the in-frame clones, and not every one. The sample yields 430,000 or so clones, 80% to 90% seen once.

The chain uses TRBV6-1 and TRBJ2-5; no clear D. The source of this sequence is a person between 18 and 65 years old who received the Ad26.COV2.S COVID-19 vaccine or a placebo. The sample here was peripheral blood, taken in a trial of Ad26.COV2.S vaccine versus placebo. The CDR3 DNA is TGTGCCAGCAGTGAAGCGATTGCTTTATTGGGGATTCCGGAGACCCAGTACTTC. It encodes CASSEAIALLGIPETQYF.